This T cell receptor beta chain was captured in a study of shared clonotypes between healthy human individuals. Whole-study findings and limits: Since donors were few, the genetic and exposure-history diversity represented was limited. A handful of donors shared about 5% of their naive CD4 clonotypes. Sampling covered nothing but blood. Tissue TCR repertoires likely differ from those found in blood.

The naive CD8 subset, CD45RO-negative cells positively selected for CCR7, excluded terminally differentiated effector memory CD45RA+ cells. Note on this clone: What it binds is not known. Other DNA sequences from this sample encode an identical CDR3 as well.

Clones were read by immunoSEQ multiplex PCR, and TCRdb kept only the in-frame ones, dropping some. Here the sample spans about 2.1 million clones, just over 90% being singletons. The specimen sequenced was naive CD8+ T cells from PBMCs. The clonotype was recovered from a man aged 18-30 years in good health. Some clones in this sample may be carry-over from other donors' samples.

The CDR3 loop is CASSPPGQGTYEQYF. As DNA, the CDR3 is TGTGCCAGCTCACCACCGGGACAGGGGACCTACGAGCAGTACTTC. The chain couples TRBV18 to TRBJ2-7; 10 nucleotides align to TRBD1. Germline loops: CDR1 KGHSH, CDR2 LQKENI. The CDR3 has 15 residues. The junction had 1 base not matched to a gene; V was cut back by 0 bases and J by 2 bases. Full variable domain (outside the CDR3, taken from reference TRBV18 and TRBJ2-7): NAGVMQNPRHLVRRRGQEARLRCSPMKGHSHVYWYRQLPEEGLKFMVYLQKENIIDESGMPKERFSAEFPKEGPSILRIQQVVRGDSAAYFCASSPPGQGTYEQYFGPGTRLTVT.